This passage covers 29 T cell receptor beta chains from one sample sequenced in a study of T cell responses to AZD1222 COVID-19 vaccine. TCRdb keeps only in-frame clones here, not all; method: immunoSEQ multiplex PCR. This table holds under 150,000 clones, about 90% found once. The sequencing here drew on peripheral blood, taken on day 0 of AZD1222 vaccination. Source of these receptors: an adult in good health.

CDR3 loop: CASSQDLAGGLNEQFF. For the CDR3, the DNA is TGCGCCAGCAGCCAAGATCTAGCGGGAGGGCTGAATGAGCAGTTCTTC. This chain links TRBV4-1 with TRBJ2-1; 12 nucleotides agree with TRBD2. The CDR3 has 16 residues. CDR1 and CDR2 (germline): MGHRA, YSYEKL. Trimming removed 0 bases from V and 7 bases from J; junction bases left unmatched: 4.

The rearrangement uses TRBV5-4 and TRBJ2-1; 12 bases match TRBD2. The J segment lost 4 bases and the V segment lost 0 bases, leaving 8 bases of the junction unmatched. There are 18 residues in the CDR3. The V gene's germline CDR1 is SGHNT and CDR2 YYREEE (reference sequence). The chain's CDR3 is CASSLAGTSGPSYNEQFF. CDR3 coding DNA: TGTGCCAGCAGCTTGGCTGGGACTAGCGGGCCATCATACAATGAGCAGTTCTTC.

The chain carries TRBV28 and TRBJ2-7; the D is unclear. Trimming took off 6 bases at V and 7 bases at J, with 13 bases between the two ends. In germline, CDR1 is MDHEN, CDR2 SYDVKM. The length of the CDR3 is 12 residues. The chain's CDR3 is CASRTTLGEQYF. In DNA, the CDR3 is TGTGCCAGCAGAACTACGCTGGGGGAGCAGTACTTC. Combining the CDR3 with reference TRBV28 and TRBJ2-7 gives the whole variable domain DVKVTQSSRYLVKRTGEKVFLECVQDMDHENMFWYRQDPGLGLRLIYFSYDVKMKEKGDIPEGYSVSREKKERFSLILESASTNQTSMYLCASRTTLGEQYFGPGTRLTVT.

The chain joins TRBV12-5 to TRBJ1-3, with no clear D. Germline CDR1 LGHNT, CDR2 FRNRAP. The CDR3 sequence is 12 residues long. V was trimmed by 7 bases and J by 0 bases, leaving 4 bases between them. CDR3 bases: TGTGCTAGTGCGATCTCTGGAAACACCATATATTTT. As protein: CASAISGNTIYF.

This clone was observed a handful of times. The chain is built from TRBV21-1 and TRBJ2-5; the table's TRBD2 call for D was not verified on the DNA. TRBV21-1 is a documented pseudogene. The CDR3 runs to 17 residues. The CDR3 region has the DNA TGTGCCAGCAGCAATAGGTATTGGAGGGGTGGTGGGGAGACCCAGTACTTC. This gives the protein CASSNRYWRGGGETQYF.

The CDR3 is CATMDRGLPSGANVLTF. In DNA, the CDR3 is TGTGCCACCATGGACAGGGGGCTTCCCTCTGGGGCCAACGTCCTGACTTTC. This rearrangement joins TRBV19 to TRBJ2-6; 11 bases are shared with TRBD1. The V gene end was trimmed by 10 bases and the J gene end by 0 bases; junction bases not matched to a gene: 8. Germline assignment: CDR1 LNHDA and CDR2 SQIVND (reference sequence). CDR3 size: 17 residues.

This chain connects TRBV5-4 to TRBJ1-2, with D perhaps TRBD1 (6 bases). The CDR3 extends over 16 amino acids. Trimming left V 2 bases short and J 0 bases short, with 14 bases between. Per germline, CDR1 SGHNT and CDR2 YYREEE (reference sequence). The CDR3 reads CASSLDPDRPNYGYTF. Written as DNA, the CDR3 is TGTGCCAGCAGCTTAGACCCCGACAGGCCTAACTATGGCTACACCTTC.

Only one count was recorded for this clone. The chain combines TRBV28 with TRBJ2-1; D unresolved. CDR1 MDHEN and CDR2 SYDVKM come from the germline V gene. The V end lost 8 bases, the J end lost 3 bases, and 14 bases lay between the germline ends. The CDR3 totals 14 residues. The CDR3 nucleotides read TGTGCCAGCTCTCCTGGCGGTGACTACAATGAGCAGTTCTTC. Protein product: CASSPGGDYNEQFF.

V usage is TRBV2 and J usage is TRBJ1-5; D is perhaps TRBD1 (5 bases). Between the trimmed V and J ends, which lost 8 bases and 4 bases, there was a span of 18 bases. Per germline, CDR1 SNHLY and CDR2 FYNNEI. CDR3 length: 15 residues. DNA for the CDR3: TGTGCCAGCGGCCACGGGACCATCGGTAATCAGCCCCAGCATTTT. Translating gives CASGHGTIGNQPQHF.

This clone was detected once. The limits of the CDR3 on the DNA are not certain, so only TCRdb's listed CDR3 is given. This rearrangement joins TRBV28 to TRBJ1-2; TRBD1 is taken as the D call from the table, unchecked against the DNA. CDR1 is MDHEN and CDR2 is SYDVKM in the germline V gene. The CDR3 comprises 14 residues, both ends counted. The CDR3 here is CASSFLAGIYGYTF.

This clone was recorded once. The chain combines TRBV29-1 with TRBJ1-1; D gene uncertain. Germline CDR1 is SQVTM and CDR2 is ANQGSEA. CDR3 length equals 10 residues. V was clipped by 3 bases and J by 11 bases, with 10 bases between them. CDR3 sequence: CSVEPSVAFF. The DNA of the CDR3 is TGCAGCGTTGAGCCCTCGGTGGCTTTCTTT. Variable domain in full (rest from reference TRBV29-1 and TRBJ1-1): SAVISQKPSRDICQRGTSLTIQCQVDSQVTMMFWYRQQPGQSLTLIATANQGSEATYESGFVIDKFPISRPNLTFSTLTVSNMSPEDSSIYLCSVEPSVAFFGQGTRLTVV.

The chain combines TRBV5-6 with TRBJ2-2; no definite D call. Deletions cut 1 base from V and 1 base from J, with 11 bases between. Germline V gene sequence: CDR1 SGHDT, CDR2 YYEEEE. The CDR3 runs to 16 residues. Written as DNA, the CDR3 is TGTGCCAGCAGCTTGTTCCAGCCGTTGAACACCGGGGAGCTGTTTTTT. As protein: CASSLFQPLNTGELFF. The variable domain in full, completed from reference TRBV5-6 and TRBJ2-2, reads DAGVTQSPTHLIKTRGQQVTLRCSPKSGHDTVSWYQQALGQGPQFIFQYYEEEERQRGNFPDRFSGHQFPNYSSELNVNALLLGDSALYLCASSLFQPLNTGELFFGEGSRLTVL.

The CDR3 DNA follows: TGCAGCGTGACTAGCAACGGGCCCCAGTTCTTC. This translates into CSVTSNGPQFF. The chain employs TRBV20-1 and TRBJ2-1; 7 nucleotides agree with TRBD2. CDR3 length: 11 residues. Per the germline V gene, CDR1 is DFQATT and CDR2 is SNEGSKA (reference sequence).

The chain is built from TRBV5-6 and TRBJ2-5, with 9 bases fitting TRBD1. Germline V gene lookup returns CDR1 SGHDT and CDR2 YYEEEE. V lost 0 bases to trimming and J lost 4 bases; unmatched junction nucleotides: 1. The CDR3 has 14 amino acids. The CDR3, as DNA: TGTGCCAGCAGCTTGGACAGGGGGCGAGAGACCCAGTACTTC. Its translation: CASSLDRGRETQYF.

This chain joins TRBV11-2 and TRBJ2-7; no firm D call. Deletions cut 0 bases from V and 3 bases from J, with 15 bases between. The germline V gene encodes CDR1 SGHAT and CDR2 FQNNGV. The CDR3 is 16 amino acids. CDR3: CASSLDLTVQLYEQYF. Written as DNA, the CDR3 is TGTGCCAGCAGCTTAGATCTTACGGTACAGCTCTACGAGCAGTACTTC.

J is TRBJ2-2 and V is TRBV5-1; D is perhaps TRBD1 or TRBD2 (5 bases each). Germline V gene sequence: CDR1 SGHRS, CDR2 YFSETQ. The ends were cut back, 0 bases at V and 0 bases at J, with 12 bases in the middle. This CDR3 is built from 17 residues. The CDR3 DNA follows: TGCGCCAGCAGCTTGGGCCGGGGACGATCGAACACCGGGGAGCTGTTTTTT. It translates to CASSLGRGRSNTGELFF.

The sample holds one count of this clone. DNA of the CDR3: TGTGCCAGCAGCCCCACCGTTGGGACTAGCGGGGGGGGCAACTACGAGCAGTACTTC. Translating it yields CASSPTVGTSGGGNYEQYF. This sequence joins TRBV7-9 and TRBJ2-7; 16 bases agree with TRBD2. Trimming cost V 5 bases and J 3 bases; bases outside gene matches: 13. CDR1 and CDR2 (germline): SEHNR, FQNEAQ (reference sequence). The CDR3 has 19 residues.

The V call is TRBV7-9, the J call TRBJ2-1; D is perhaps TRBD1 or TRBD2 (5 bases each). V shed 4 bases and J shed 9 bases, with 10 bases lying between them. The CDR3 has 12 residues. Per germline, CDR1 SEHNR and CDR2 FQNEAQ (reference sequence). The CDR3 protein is CASSSGPGEQFF. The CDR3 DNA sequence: TGTGCCAGCAGCTCGGGGCCGGGTGAGCAGTTCTTC.

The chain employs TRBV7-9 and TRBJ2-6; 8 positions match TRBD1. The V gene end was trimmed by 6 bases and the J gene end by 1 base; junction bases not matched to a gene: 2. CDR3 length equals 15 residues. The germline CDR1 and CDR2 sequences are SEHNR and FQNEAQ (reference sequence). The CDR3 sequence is CASSHRGSGANVLTF. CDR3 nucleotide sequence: TGTGCCAGCAGTCACAGGGGGTCTGGGGCCAACGTCCTGACTTTC.

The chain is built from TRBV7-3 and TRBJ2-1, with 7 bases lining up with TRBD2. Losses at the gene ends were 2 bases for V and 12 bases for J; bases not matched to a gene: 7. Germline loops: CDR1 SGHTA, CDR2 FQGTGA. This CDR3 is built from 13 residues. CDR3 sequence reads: CASSLAGEVGQFF. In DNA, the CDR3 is TGTGCCAGCAGCTTAGCGGGAGAGGTGGGGCAGTTCTTC.

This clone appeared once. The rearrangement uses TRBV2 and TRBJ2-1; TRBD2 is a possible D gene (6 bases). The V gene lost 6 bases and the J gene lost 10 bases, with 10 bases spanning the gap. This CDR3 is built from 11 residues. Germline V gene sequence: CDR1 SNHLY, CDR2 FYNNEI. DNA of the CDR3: TGTGCCAGCAGGCCCCTAGCGGAGCAGTTCTTC. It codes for CASRPLAEQFF.

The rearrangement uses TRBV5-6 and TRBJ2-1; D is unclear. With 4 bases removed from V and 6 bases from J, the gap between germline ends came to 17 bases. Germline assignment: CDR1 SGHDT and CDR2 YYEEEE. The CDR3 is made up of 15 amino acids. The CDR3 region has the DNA TGTGCCAGCAGCGTAACTACGATATTTGCCAATGAGCAGTTCTTC. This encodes CASSVTTIFANEQFF.

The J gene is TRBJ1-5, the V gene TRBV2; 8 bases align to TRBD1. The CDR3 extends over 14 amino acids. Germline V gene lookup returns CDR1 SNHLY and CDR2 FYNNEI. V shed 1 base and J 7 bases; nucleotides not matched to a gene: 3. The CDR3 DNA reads TGTGCCAGCAGTGAAGGGGGACAGGCCCAGCCCCAGCATTTT. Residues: CASSEGGQAQPQHF.

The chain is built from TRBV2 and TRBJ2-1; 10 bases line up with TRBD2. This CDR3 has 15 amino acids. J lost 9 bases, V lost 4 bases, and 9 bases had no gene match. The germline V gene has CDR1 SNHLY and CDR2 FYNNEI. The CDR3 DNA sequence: TGTGCCAGCAGTGTAGGGCTAGCGGGAGTAAGTGAGCAGTTCTTC. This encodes CASSVGLAGVSEQFF.

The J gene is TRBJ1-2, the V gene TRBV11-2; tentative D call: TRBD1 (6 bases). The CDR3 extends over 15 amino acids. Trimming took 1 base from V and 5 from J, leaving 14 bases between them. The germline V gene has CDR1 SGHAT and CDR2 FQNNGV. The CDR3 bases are TGTGCCAGCAGCTTAGGTTCCGGGGGCGGGTATGGCTACACCTTC. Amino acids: CASSLGSGGGYGYTF.

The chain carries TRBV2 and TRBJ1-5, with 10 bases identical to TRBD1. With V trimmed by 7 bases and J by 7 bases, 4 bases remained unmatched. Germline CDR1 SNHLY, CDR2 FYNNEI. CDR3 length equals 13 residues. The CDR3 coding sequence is TGTGCCAGCACCGGGACAGGGGAACAGCCCCAGCATTTT. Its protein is CASTGTGEQPQHF.

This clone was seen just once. The CDR3 loop reads CASIPGTGNEKLFF. The CDR3 DNA sequence: TGTGCCAGCATTCCCGGGACAGGGAACGAAAAACTGTTTTTT. The rearrangement joins TRBV2 to TRBJ1-4, with TRBD1 matching 9 bases. The ends lost 7 bases at V and 8 bases at J; junction bases unmatched: 8. Per the germline V gene, CDR1 is SNHLY and CDR2 is FYNNEI. There are 14 residues in the CDR3. Complete variable domain (other parts from reference TRBV2 and TRBJ1-4): EPEVTQTPSHQVTQMGQEVILRCVPISNHLYFYWYRQILGQKVEFLVSFYNNEISEKSEIFDDQFSVERPDGSNFTLKIRSTKLEDSAMYFCASIPGTGNEKLFFGSGTQLSVL.

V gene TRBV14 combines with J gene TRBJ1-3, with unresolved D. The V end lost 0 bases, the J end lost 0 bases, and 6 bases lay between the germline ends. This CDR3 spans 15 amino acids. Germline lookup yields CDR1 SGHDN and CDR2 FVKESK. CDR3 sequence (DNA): TGTGCCAGCAGCCAAGACAGACTCTCTGGAAACACCATATATTTT. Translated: CASSQDRLSGNTIYF.

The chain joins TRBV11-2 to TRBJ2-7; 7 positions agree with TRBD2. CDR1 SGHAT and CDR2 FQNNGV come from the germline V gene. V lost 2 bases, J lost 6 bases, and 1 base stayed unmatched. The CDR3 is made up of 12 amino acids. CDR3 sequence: CASSLSGVEQYF. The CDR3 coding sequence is TGTGCCAGCAGCTTAAGCGGGGTCGAGCAGTACTTC.